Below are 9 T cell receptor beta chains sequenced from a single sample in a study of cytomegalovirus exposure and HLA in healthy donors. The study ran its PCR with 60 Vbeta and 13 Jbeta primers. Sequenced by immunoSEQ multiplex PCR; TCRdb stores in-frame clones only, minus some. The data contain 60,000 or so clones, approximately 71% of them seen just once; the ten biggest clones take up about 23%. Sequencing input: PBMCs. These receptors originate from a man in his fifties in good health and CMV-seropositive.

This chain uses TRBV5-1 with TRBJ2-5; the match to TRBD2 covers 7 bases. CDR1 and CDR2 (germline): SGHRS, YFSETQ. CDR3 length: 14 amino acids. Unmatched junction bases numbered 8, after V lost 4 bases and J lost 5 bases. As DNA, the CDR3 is TGCGCCAGCAGCCCCGTACGGGGGGACGAGACCCAGTACTTC. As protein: CASSPVRGDETQYF.

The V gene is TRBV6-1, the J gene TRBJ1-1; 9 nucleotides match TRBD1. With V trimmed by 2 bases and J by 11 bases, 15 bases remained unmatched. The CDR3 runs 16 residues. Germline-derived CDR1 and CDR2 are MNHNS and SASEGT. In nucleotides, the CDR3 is TGTGCCAGCAGTGAAATTGGGGGGACAGGGTGGAGAGGTGCTTTCTTT. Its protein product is CASSEIGGTGWRGAFF.

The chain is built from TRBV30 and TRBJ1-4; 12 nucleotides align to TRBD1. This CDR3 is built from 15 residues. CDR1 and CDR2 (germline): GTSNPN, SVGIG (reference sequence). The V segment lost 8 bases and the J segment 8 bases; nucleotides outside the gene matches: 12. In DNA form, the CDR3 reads TGTGCCCGGGGGGACAGGGGGCTCTTTGGAGAAAAACTGTTTTTT. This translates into CARGDRGLFGEKLFF. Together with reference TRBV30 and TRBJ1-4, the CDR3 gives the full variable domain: SQTIHQWPATLVQPVGSPLSLECTVEGTSNPNLYWYRQAAGRGLQLLFYSVGIGQISSEVPQNLSASRPQDRQFILSSKKLLLSDSGFYLCARGDRGLFGEKLFFGSGTQLSVL.

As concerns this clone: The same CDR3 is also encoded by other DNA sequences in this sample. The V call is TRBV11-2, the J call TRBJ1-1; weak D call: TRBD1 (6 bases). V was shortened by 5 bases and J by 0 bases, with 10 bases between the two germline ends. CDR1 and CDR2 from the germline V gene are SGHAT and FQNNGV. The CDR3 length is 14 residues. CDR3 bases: TGTGCCAGCAGCCAGGACAGATTGAACACTGAAGCTTTCTTT. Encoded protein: CASSQDRLNTEAFF.

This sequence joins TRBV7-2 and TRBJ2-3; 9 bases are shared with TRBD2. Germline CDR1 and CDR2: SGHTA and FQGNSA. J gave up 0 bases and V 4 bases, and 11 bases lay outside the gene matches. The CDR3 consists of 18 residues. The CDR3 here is CASSSPRGTSTSTDTQYF. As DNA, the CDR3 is TGTGCCAGCAGCTCCCCTCGGGGGACTAGCACTAGCACAGATACGCAGTATTTT.

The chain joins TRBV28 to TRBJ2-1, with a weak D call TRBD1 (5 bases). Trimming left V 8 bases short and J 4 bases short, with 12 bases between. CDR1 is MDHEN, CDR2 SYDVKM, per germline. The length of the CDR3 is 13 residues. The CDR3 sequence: CASRNRMYNEQFF. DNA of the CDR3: TGTGCCAGCCGGAACAGGATGTACAATGAGCAGTTCTTC. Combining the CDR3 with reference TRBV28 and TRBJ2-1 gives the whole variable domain DVKVTQSSRYLVKRTGEKVFLECVQDMDHENMFWYRQDPGLGLRLIYFSYDVKMKEKGDIPEGYSVSREKKERFSLILESASTNQTSMYLCASRNRMYNEQFFGPGTRLTVL.

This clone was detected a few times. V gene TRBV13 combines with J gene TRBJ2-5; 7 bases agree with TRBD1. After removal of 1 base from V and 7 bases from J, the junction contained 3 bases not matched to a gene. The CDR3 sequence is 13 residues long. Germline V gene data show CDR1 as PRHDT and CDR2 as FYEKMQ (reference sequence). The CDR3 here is CASSLEGAGTQYF. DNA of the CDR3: TGTGCCAGCAGCTTAGAGGGGGCAGGGACCCAGTACTTC.

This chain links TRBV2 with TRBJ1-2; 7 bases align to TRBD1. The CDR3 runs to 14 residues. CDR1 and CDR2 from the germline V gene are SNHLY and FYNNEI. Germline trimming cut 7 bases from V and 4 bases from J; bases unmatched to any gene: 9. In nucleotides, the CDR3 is TGTGCCAGCATTACAGGGGAGTTCGGCTATGGCTACACCTTC. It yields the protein CASITGEFGYGYTF.

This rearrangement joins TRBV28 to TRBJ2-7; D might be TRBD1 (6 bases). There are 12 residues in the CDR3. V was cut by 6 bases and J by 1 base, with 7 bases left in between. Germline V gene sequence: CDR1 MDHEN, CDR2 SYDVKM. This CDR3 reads CASRQGSYEQYV. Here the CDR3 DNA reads TGTGCCAGCAGGCAGGGGTCCTACGAGCAGTACGTC.